This T cell receptor (beta chain) was documented in a study of shared clonotypes between healthy human individuals. Study-level points and caveats: Sharing of clonotypes among donors was expected to vary with sequencing depth. Only blood underwent sampling, and tissue repertoires likely differ.

Produced via immunoSEQ multiplex PCR; TCRdb's table is partial and in-frame only. The table has over a million clones, around 97% seen once. On this clone: Its cognate antigen is unknown. Other DNA sequences in this specimen translate into the identical CDR3.

CDR3 size: 12 residues. Per germline, CDR1 SGHDT and CDR2 YYEEEE. Trimming shortened V by 4 bases and J by 2 bases, and 6 bases separated the two germline ends. The receptor's source is a man aged 25-40 years in good health. Sequenced sample: naive CD4+ T cells sorted from blood. Subset denoted: CD45RA+ positively selected. The chain links TRBV5-6 to TRBJ1-1; no firm D call. DNA for the CDR3: TGTGCCAGCAGCCTCTTCAACACTGAAGCTTTCTTT. This encodes CASSLFNTEAFF. The full variable domain, with the rest looked up from reference TRBV5-6 and TRBJ1-1, is DAGVTQSPTHLIKTRGQQVTLRCSPKSGHDTVSWYQQALGQGPQFIFQYYEEEERQRGNFPDRFSGHQFPNYSSELNVNALLLGDSALYLCASSLFNTEAFFGQGTRLTVV.